The sequence of this T cell receptor (beta chain) was determined in a study of blood T cell repertoires in COVID-19. Study-level background: Sites across the United States, Italy and Spain contributed samples from acute and convalescent COVID-19. T cells, B-cell-depleted T cells, or PBMCs provided the cDNA or gDNA that served as material.

In the authors' workflow: Amplified reference gene primers provided the basis for estimating nucleated cell counts. The table came from immunoSEQ multiplex PCR; TCRdb's copy has only in-frame clones and leaves some out. V, J and clone size are taken as reported in that table, and D and trimming were inferred from the DNA itself. The table includes some 290,000 clones, approximately 87% detected once. Between the trimmed V and J ends, which lost 4 bases and 4 bases, there was a span of 16 bases. Germline V gives CDR1 LNHDA, CDR2 SQIVND (reference sequence). This CDR3 comprises 15 residues. This clonotype was obtained from a man between 60 and 75 years old who had recovered from COVID-19. Specimen: peripheral blood. The chain recombines TRBV19 with TRBJ1-1; weak D call: TRBD1 (6 bases). The CDR3 DNA reads as TGTGCCAGTAGTAGCCCGGGGGGCAGGGGCACTGAAGCTTTCTTT. Encoded protein: CASSSPGGRGTEAFF.